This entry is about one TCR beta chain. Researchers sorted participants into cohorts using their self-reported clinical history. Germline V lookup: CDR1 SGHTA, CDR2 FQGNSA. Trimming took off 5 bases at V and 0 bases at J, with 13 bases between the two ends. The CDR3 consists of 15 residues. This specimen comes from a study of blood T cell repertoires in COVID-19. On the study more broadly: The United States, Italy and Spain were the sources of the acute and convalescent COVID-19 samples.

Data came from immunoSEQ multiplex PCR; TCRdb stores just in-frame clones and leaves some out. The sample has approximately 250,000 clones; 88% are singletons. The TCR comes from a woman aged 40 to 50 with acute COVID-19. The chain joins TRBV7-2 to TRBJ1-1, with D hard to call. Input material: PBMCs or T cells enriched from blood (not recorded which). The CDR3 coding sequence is TGTGCCAGCAGCAGCAGCGGACTGATGAACACTGAAGCTTTCTTT. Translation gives CASSSSGLMNTEAFF.